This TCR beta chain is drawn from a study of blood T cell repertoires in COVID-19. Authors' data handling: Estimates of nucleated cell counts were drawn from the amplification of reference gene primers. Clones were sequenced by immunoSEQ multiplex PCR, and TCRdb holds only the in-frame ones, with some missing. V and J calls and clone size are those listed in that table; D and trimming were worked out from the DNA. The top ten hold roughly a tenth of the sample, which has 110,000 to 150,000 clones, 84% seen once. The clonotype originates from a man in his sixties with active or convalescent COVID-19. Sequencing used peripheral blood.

Written as DNA, the CDR3 is TGTGCCAGCAGTTACCCGGGACAGGGGAAAGAGCAGTACTTC. Residues: CASSYPGQGKEQYF. This sequence joins TRBV6-5 and TRBJ2-7; 10 bases line up with TRBD1. Per germline, CDR1 MNHEY and CDR2 SVGAGI. Unmatched junction bases numbered 5, after V lost 2 bases and J lost 7 bases. The CDR3 consists of 14 residues.